One and the same sample provided the 4 T cell receptor beta chains below, sequenced in a study of T cell responses to AZD1222 COVID-19 vaccine. Sequencing used immunoSEQ multiplex PCR; TCRdb keeps in-frame clones, though not all of them. This repertoire shows 90,000 to 120,000 clones, around 90% found once; its top ten account for 16%. The sequenced sample was peripheral blood, obtained on day 0 of AZD1222 vaccination. The receptors originated from an adult in good health.

The chain couples TRBV5-1 to TRBJ1-2, with D tentatively TRBD1 (6 bases). CDR3 length equals 13 residues. Germline-derived CDR1 and CDR2 are SGHRS and YFSETQ. Deletions cut 4 bases from V and 3 bases from J, with 10 bases between. The CDR3 here is CASSLDRHYGYTF. The CDR3 DNA reads TGCGCCAGCAGCCTGGACAGACACTATGGCTACACCTTC.

The rearrangement joins TRBV29-1 to TRBJ1-1, with D unclear. The CDR3 has 12 amino acids. Germline lookup yields CDR1 SQVTM and CDR2 ANQGSEA. The V end lost 4 bases, the J end lost 9 bases, and 15 bases lay between the germline ends. The CDR3 nucleotides are TGCAGCGTTGGTTTTGAGAGGGAACAAGCTTTCTTT. This codes for CSVGFEREQAFF. Supplemented by reference TRBV29-1 and TRBJ1-1, the full variable domain reads SAVISQKPSRDICQRGTSLTIQCQVDSQVTMMFWYRQQPGQSLTLIATANQGSEATYESGFVIDKFPISRPNLTFSTLTVSNMSPEDSSIYLCSVGFEREQAFFGQGTRLTVV.

The chain is built from TRBV28 and TRBJ2-3; tentatively, D is TRBD1 (5 bases). The CDR3 length is 15 residues. Per germline, CDR1 MDHEN and CDR2 SYDVKM. The V end lost 3 bases, the J end lost 1 base, and 11 bases lay between the germline ends. The CDR3 DNA follows: TGTGCCAGCAGTTTCTCAGGGATGGGCACAGATACGCAGTATTTT. Its protein product is CASSFSGMGTDTQYF.

The genes are TRBV7-9 and TRBJ2-1; TRBD1 is a possible D gene (6 bases). V was cut by 1 base and J by 6 bases, with 16 bases left in between. The V gene's germline CDR1 is SEHNR and CDR2 FQNEAQ (reference sequence). This CDR3 comprises 16 residues. CDR3 sequence: CASSLELRGSPNEQFF. CDR3 DNA sequence: TGTGCCAGCAGCTTAGAACTCAGGGGCTCCCCCAATGAGCAGTTCTTC. Full variable domain (missing parts from reference TRBV7-9 and TRBJ2-1): DTGVSQNPRHKITKRGQNVTFRCDPISEHNRLYWYRQTLGQGPEFLTYFQNEAQLEKSRLLSDRFSAERPKGSFSTLEIQRTEQGDSAMYLCASSLELRGSPNEQFFGPGTRLTVL.